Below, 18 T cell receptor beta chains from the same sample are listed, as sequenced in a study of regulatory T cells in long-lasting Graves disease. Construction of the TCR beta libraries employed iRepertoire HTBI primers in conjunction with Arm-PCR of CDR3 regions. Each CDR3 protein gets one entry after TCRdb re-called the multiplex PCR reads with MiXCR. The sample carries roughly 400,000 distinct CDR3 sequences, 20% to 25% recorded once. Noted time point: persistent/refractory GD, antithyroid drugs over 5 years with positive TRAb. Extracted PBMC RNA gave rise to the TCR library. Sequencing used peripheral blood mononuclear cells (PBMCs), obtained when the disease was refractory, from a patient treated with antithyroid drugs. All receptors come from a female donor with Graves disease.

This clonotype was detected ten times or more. In DNA, the CDR3 is TGCAGTGCTATTGACTTCCTGAACACTGAAGCTTTCTTT. Amino acid sequence: CSAIDFLNTEAFF. This chain connects TRBV20-1 to TRBJ1-1; D remains unclear. Trimming took 4 bases from V and 0 from J, leaving 9 bases between them. The CDR3 runs 13 residues. Germline CDR1 reads DFQATT; CDR2 reads SNEGSKA (reference sequence).

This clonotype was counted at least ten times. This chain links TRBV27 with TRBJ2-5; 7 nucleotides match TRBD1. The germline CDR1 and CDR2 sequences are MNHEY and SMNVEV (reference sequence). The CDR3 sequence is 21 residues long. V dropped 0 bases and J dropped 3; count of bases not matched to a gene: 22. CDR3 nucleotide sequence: TGTGCCAGCAGTTTATCAACCCCGACAGGGCAACTCGTGGGCCGAGAAGAGACCCAGTACTTC. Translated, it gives CASSLSTPTGQLVGREETQYF.

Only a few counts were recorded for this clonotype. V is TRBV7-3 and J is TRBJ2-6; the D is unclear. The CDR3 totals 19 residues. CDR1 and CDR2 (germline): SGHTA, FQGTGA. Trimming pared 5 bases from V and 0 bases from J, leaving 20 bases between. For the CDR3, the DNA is TGTGCCAGCAGCCACCCCCCCACGACTGGGAACTCTGGGGCCAACGTCCTGACTTTC. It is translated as CASSHPPTTGNSGANVLTF.

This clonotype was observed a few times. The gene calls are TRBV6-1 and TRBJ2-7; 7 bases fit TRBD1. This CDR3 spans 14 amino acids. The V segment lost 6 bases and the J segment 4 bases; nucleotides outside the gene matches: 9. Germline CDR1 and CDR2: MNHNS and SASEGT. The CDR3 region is CASSAGTVNYEQYF. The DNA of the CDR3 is TGTGCCAGCAGCGCCGGGACAGTAAATTACGAGCAGTACTTC.

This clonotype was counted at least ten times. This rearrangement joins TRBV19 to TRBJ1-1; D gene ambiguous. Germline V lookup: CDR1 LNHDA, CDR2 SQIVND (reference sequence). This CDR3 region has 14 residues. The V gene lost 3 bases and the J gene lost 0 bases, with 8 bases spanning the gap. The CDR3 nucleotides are TGTGCCAGTAGTATTGGACCAATGAACACTGAAGCTTTCTTT. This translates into CASSIGPMNTEAFF.

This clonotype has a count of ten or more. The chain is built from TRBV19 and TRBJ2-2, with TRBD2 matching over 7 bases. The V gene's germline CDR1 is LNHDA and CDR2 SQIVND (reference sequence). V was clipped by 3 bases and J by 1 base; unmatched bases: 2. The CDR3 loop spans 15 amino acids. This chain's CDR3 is CASSISSGNTGELFF. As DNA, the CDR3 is TGTGCCAGTAGTATCTCTAGCGGGAACACCGGGGAGCTGTTTTTT.

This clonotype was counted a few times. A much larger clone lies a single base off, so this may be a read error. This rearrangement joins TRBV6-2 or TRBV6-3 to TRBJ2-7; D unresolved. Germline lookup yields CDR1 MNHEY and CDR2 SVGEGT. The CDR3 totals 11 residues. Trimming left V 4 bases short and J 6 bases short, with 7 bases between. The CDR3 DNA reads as TGTGCCAGCAGTTCCCACTGCGAGCAGTACTTC. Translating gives CASSSHCEQYF.

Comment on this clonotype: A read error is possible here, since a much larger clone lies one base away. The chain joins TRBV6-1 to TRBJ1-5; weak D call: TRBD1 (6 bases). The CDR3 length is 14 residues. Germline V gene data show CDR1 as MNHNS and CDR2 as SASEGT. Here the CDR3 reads CAGRVDSSNQPQHF. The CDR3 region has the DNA TGTGCCGGCAGAGTGGACAGTAGCAATCAGCCCCAGCATTTT.

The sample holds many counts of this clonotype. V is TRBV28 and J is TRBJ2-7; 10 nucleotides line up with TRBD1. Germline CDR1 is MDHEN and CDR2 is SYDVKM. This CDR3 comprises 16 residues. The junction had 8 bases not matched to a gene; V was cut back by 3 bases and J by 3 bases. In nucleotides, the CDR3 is TGTGCCAGCAGTTTTTCCCGGGACAGGGGTCACTACGAGCAGTACTTC. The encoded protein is CASSFSRDRGHYEQYF.

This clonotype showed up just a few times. Here the CDR3 reads CASSFGQGVEQYF. The CDR3, as DNA: TGTGCCAGCAGCTTCGGACAGGGAGTCGAGCAGTACTTC. The chain couples TRBV11-2 to TRBJ2-7; 8 bases line up with TRBD1. Germline CDR1 and CDR2: SGHAT and FQNNGV. CDR3 length: 13 amino acids. The V gene end was trimmed by 3 bases and the J gene end by 6 bases; junction bases not matched to a gene: 4.

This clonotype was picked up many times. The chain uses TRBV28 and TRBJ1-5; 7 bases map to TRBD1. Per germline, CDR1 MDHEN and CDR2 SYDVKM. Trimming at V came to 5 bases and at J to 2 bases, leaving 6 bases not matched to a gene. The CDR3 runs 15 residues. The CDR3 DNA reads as TGTGCCAGCAGTGTTGGGACAGTAGGCAATCAGCCCCAGCATTTT. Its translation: CASSVGTVGNQPQHF. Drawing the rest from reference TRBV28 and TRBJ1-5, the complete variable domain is DVKVTQSSRYLVKRTGEKVFLECVQDMDHENMFWYRQDPGLGLRLIYFSYDVKMKEKGDIPEGYSVSREKKERFSLILESASTNQTSMYLCASSVGTVGNQPQHFGDGTRLSIL.

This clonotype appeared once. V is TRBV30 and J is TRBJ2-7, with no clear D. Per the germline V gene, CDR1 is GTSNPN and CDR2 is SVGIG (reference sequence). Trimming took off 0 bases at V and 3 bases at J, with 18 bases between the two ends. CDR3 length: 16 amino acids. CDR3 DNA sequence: TGTGCCTGGAGTGTACAGCAGAGTAAGTCCGACTACGAGCAGTACTTC. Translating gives CAWSVQQSKSDYEQYF.

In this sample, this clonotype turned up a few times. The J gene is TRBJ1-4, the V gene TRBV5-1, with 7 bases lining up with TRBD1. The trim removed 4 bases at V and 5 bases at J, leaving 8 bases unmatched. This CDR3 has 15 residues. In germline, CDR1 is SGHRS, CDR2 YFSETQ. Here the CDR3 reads CASSPSTGLNEKLFF. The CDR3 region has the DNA TGCGCCAGCAGCCCGTCGACAGGGCTAAATGAAAAACTGTTTTTT.

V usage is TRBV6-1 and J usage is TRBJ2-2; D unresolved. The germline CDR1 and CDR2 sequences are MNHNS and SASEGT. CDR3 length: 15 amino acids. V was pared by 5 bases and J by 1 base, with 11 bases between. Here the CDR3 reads CASSHGPRNTGELFF. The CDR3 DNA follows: TGTGCCAGCAGTCATGGGCCGCGGAACACCGGGGAGCTGTTTTTT.

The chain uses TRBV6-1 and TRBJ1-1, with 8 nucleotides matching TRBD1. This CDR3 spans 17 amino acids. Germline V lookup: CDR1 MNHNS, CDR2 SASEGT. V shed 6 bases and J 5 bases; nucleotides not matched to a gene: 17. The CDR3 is CASRQSAGGHWETEAFF. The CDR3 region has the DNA TGTGCCAGCAGACAGTCGGCAGGGGGCCATTGGGAAACTGAAGCTTTCTTT.

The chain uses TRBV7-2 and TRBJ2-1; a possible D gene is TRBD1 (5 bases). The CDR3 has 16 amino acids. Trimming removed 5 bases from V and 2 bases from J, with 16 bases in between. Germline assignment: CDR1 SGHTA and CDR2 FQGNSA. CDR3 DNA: TGTGCCAGCAGCAAACGACAAGGGGTTCCCTACAATGAGCAGTTCTTC. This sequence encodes CASSKRQGVPYNEQFF. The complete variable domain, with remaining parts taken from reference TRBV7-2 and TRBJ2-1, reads GAGVSQSPSNKVTEKGKDVELRCDPISGHTALYWYRQSLGQGLEFLIYFQGNSAPDKSGLPSDRFSAERTGGSVSTLTIQRTQQEDSAVYLCASSKRQGVPYNEQFFGPGTRLTVL.

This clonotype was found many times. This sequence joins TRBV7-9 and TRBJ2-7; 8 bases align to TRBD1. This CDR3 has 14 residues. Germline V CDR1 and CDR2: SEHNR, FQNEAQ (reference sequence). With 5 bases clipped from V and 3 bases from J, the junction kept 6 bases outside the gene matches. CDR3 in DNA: TGTGCCAGCAGCCACCGGGACAGGAACTACGAGCAGTACTTC. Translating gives CASSHRDRNYEQYF.

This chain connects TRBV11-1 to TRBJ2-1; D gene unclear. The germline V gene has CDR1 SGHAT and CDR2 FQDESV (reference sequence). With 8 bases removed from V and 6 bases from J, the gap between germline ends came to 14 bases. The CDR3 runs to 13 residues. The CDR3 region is CASGVGRSNEQFF. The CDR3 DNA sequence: TGTGCCAGCGGAGTTGGTCGGTCCAATGAGCAGTTCTTC.